These T cell receptor beta chains were read from a single sample in a study of T cell responses to AZD1222 COVID-19 vaccine. Here immunoSEQ multiplex PCR was the method, and the copy in TCRdb shows in-frame clones only, minus some. Counted here are 180,000 or so clones, around 94% occurring once; the ten biggest clones make up approximately 0.6%. Material: peripheral blood, obtained on day 0 of AZD1222 vaccination. Receptor source: an adult in good health. Each CDR3 is given with its conserved first and last residue. The order of the fields is V gene, J gene, D gene, CDR3 length, clone size, CDR3 protein, CDR3 DNA. The D gene is left open where the match is weak. For some rows the clone size is stated as once, few or many, or as a class when expanded; others skip it.

>TRBV6-4|TRBJ2-2|TRBD1|16|-
CASSLFGTGNTGELFF
TGTGCCAGCAGCCTGTTTGGGACAGGGAACACCGGGGAGCTGTTTTTT
>TRBV2|TRBJ1-2|TRBD1|14|-
CAIQGQGANYGYTF
TGTGCCATCCAGGGGCAGGGGGCGAACTATGGCTACACCTTC
>TRBV5-1|TRBJ1-1|-|11|-
CASSWGTEAFF
TGCGCCAGCAGCTGGGGGACTGAAGCTTTCTTT
>TRBV28|TRBJ2-6|-|15|-
CASTPRSIGANVLTF
TGTGCCAGCACCCCACGCTCAATTGGGGCCAACGTCCTGACTTTC
>TRBV11-3|TRBJ2-1|TRBD2|15|-
CASSPSGSSYNEQFF
TGTGCCAGCAGCCCTAGCGGTAGCTCCTACAATGAGCAGTTCTTC
>TRBV6-5|TRBJ2-2|TRBD1|14|-
CATRGQGNTGELFF
TGTGCCACCCGGGGACAGGGCAACACCGGGGAGCTGTTTTTT
>TRBV6-5|TRBJ2-7|-|14|-
CASSYDRDWYEQYF
TGTGCCAGCAGTTACGACAGGGACTGGTACGAGCAGTACTTC
>TRBV18|TRBJ2-1|TRBD1|16|-
CASSPFSTGGAPHQFF
TGTGCCAGCTCACCGTTTAGTACAGGGGGCGCCCCTCATCAGTTCTTC
>TRBV4-1|TRBJ2-1|-|15|-
CASSPSVMVINEQFF
TGCGCCAGCAGCCCGTCCGTTATGGTCATCAATGAGCAGTTCTTC
>TRBV19|TRBJ1-1|-|13|-
CASSVLRNTEAFF
TGTGCCAGTAGTGTACTCAGGAACACTGAAGCTTTCTTT
>TRBV11-2|TRBJ1-3|-|15|once
CASSFIGNIGNTIYF
TGTGCCAGCAGCTTCATAGGGAACATTGGAAACACCATATATTTT
>TRBV28|TRBJ2-7|-|13|-
CASTLGTAYEQYF
TGTGCCAGCACTTTGGGGACGGCCTACGAGCAGTACTTC
>TRBV18|TRBJ2-1|-|13|-
CASSRGLQNEQFF
TGTGCCAGCTCAAGAGGACTTCAAAATGAGCAGTTCTTC
>TRBV5-1|TRBJ1-4|TRBD1|16|-
CASPTGSLCHNEKLFF
TGCGCCAGCCCGACAGGGTCGCTCTGCCACAATGAAAAACTGTTTTTT
>TRBV14|TRBJ2-1|-|12|-
CASSHPGAEQFF
TGTGCCAGCAGCCACCCCGGGGCTGAGCAGTTCTTC
>TRBV7-8|TRBJ1-2|TRBD1|15|-
CASSPGTALGYGYTF
TGTGCCAGCAGCCCAGGGACAGCCCTTGGCTATGGCTACACCTTC
>TRBV29-1|TRBJ2-7|-|13|-
CSVVGGGSYEQYF
TGCAGCGTTGTGGGAGGGGGCTCCTACGAGCAGTACTTC
>TRBV29-1|TRBJ1-1|-|15|-
CSGRGGSVGNTEAFF
TGCAGCGGAAGAGGGGGGAGCGTTGGCAACACTGAAGCTTTCTTT
>TRBV11-2|TRBJ1-1|-|11|-
CASSLNTEAFF
TGTGCCAGCAGCCTGAACACTGAAGCTTTCTTT
>TRBV5-4|TRBJ2-7|-|12|-
CASSTGQNEQYF
TGTGCCAGCAGCACCGGACAGAACGAGCAGTACTTC
>TRBV19|TRBJ1-1|-|16|-
CASSILRGGWVTEAFF
TGTGCCAGTAGTATCCTTCGGGGAGGGTGGGTCACTGAAGCTTTCTTT
>TRBV2|TRBJ2-4|-|13|-
CASSIMTGNIQYF
TGTGCCAGCAGCATAATGACGGGGAACATTCAGTACTTC
>TRBV6-6|TRBJ1-1|TRBD1|12|once
CASRQGTTEAFF
TGTGCCAGCAGACAGGGGACGACTGAAGCTTTCTTT
>TRBV5-1|TRBJ2-7|-|14|-
CASSLEGLPYEQYF
TGCGCCAGCAGCTTGGAGGGGCTGCCTTACGAGCAGTACTTC
>TRBV5-1|TRBJ2-1|TRBD2|15|-
CASRDGTSGRDEQFF
TGCGCCAGCAGAGACGGGACTAGCGGGCGGGATGAGCAGTTCTTC
>TRBV2|TRBJ1-2|TRBD1|13|-
CASIVDRGSGYTF
TGTGCCAGCATAGTCGACAGGGGAAGTGGCTACACCTTC
>TRBV30|TRBJ1-2|TRBD1|16|-
CAWKTPGQVNQVGYTF
TGTGCCTGGAAGACCCCGGGACAGGTGAACCAGGTTGGCTACACCTTC
>TRBV29-1|TRBJ1-5|-|14|few
CSVVHGAGNQPQHF
TGCAGCGTTGTTCATGGGGCAGGCAATCAGCCCCAGCATTTT
>TRBV12-5|TRBJ1-1|-|12|-
CASVTQNTEAFF
TGTGCTAGTGTTACCCAGAACACTGAAGCTTTCTTT
>TRBV11-2|TRBJ2-7|TRBD1|14|-
CASSLETGSHEQYF
TGTGCCAGCAGCCTTGAGACAGGGAGCCACGAGCAGTACTTC
>TRBV3-1/TRBV3-2|TRBJ2-5|-|13|few
CASSQRGQETQYF
TGTGCCAGCAGCCAACGGGGTCAAGAGACCCAGTACTTC
>TRBV4-1|TRBJ1-2|-|17|-
CASSQAPAPAALYGYTF
TGCGCCAGCAGCCAAGCCCCAGCCCCGGCGGCTTTATATGGCTACACCTTC
>TRBV20-1|TRBJ1-1|-|15|-
CSASEQPHLNTEAFF
TGCAGTGCTAGTGAACAGCCACATTTGAACACTGAAGCTTTCTTT
>TRBV14|TRBJ1-2|TRBD1|14|-
CASSQGSTGARYTF
TGTGCCAGCAGCCAAGGAAGCACAGGGGCGCGCTACACCTTC
>TRBV7-2|TRBJ2-5|-|13|few
CASSLVHGETQYF
TGTGCCAGCAGCTTAGTACATGGGGAGACCCAGTACTTC
>TRBV19|TRBJ2-3|TRBD2|17|-
CASSRPSGFSYTDTQYF
TGTGCCAGTAGTAGGCCTAGCGGGTTTTCTTACACAGATACGCAGTATTTT
>TRBV28|TRBJ2-2|TRBD2|15|-
CASRLGRAATGELFF
TGTGCCAGCAGACTCGGGAGGGCCGCCACCGGGGAGCTGTTTTTT
>TRBV27|TRBJ2-7|TRBD1|18|-
CASSLKYRTGEINYEQYF
TGTGCCAGCAGCCTAAAATACAGGACAGGCGAAATTAACTACGAGCAGTACTTC
>TRBV5-4|TRBJ2-7|TRBD1|15|-
CASSLGDRPPYEQYF
TGTGCCAGCAGCTTGGGGGACAGACCTCCCTACGAGCAGTACTTC
>TRBV28|TRBJ2-1|TRBD2|15|-
CASSFTSGNYNEQFF
TGTGCCAGCAGTTTTACTAGCGGGAACTACAATGAGCAGTTCTTC
>TRBV5-8|TRBJ1-5|-|11|-
CASRQDQPQHF
TGTGCCAGCAGACAAGATCAGCCCCAGCATTTT
>TRBV6-5|TRBJ1-4|-|11|-
CASTNGEKLFF
TGTGCCAGCACCAACGGGGAAAAACTGTTTTTT
>TRBV3-1/TRBV3-2|TRBJ1-2|-|17|-
CASSGRSYLTGNWGYTF
TGTGCCAGCAGCGGCCGTTCATATTTAACAGGGAATTGGGGCTACACCTTC
>TRBV6-5|TRBJ1-1|-|14|-
CASRRGHRNTEAFF
TGTGCCAGCAGACGGGGACACAGAAACACTGAAGCTTTCTTT
>TRBV7-8|TRBJ1-4|-|18|-
CASSAATLRATPNEKLFF
TGTGCCAGCAGCGCCGCCACCTTGAGGGCGACACCTAATGAAAAACTGTTTTTT
>TRBV5-1|TRBJ1-2|-|14|-
CASSSLQGFYGYTF
TGCGCCAGCAGCTCATTACAGGGTTTCTATGGCTACACCTTC
>TRBV27|TRBJ2-3|TRBD2|15|-
CASADTGGPIDTQYF
TGTGCCAGCGCCGACACGGGAGGCCCAATTGATACGCAGTATTTT
>TRBV2|TRBJ1-3|-|16|-
CASSRDSKSSGNTIYF
TGTGCCAGCAGTCGGGACTCCAAGAGCTCTGGAAACACCATATATTTT
>TRBV10-3|TRBJ2-6|-|13|-
CAIGSTGANVLTF
TGTGCCATCGGAAGTACTGGGGCCAACGTCCTGACTTTC
>TRBV6-5|TRBJ2-1|-|15|-
CASSYSKPSYNEQFF
TGTGCCAGCAGTTACTCAAAGCCTTCCTACAATGAGCAGTTCTTC
>TRBV23-1|TRBJ2-2|TRBD1|16|-
CASSHRGTANTGELFF
TGCGCCAGCAGTCACAGGGGGACCGCGAACACCGGGGAGCTGTTTTTT
>TRBV18|TRBJ2-7|-|12|-
CASSPEQSTQYF
TGTGCCAGCTCACCGGAGCAGTCGACGCAGTACTTC
>TRBV10-3|TRBJ1-2|-|14|-
CAISEPVEGYGYTF
TGTGCCATCAGTGAGCCAGTGGAAGGATATGGCTACACCTTC
>TRBV5-4|TRBJ1-4|-|16|-
CASSSGQPATNEKLFF
TGTGCCAGCAGCTCAGGACAGCCTGCAACTAATGAAAAACTGTTTTTT
>TRBV30|TRBJ1-2|TRBD1|16|few
CAWSAGRQGKFYGYTF
TGTGCCTGGAGTGCCGGAAGACAGGGAAAATTTTACGGCTACACCTTC
>TRBV30|TRBJ1-4|-|14|-
CAWSRDSLNEKLFF
TGTGCCTGGAGTCGGGACTCCTTAAATGAAAAACTGTTTTTT
>TRBV19|TRBJ2-6|-|16|-
CASRAPGSPGANVLTF
TGTGCCAGTAGGGCTCCCGGGTCCCCTGGGGCCAACGTCCTGACTTTC